Below are 15 T cell receptor beta chains sequenced from a single sample in a study of blood T cells in healthy people across ages (dated by TCRdb to 2014 to 2015). The library was built by means of 5' RACE. These reads were obtained on an Illumina HiSeq 2500. A second about 7 to 12 cycle PCR used a sample-barcoded 5' primer and a J-beta primer mix. TCRdb reprocessing: public reads trimmed at Q25 with fastp, clones called with MiXCR, in-frame beta chains kept. Under each unique CDR3 protein, matching rows form one entry showing the most common genes and DNA. The sample table lists 550,000 to 650,000 distinct CDR3 sequences, about 26% of them with a count of one. The ten largest clones take up approximately 3.6% of the sample. The same data also went into a second study, on T cells of mothers and their children.

Sequenced: blood. The receptor source for this set is a boy aged 2 to 10 in good health.

This clonotype was detected ten times or more. The chain carries TRBV27 and TRBJ1-3, with 7 nucleotides matching TRBD1. Trimming cost V 6 bases and J 4 bases; bases outside gene matches: 6. CDR3 size: 14 residues. The germline gives CDR1 MNHEY, CDR2 SMNVEV (reference sequence). The CDR3 DNA sequence: TGTGCCAGCAGCCCCAGGGGGAGCGGAAACACCATATATTTT. Its translation is CASSPRGSGNTIYF.

The gene calls are TRBV7-9 and TRBJ1-2; D gene uncertain. This CDR3 comprises 15 residues. The germline V gene encodes CDR1 SEHNR and CDR2 FQNEAQ (reference sequence). Trimming took off 2 bases at V and 2 bases at J, with 12 bases between the two ends. The CDR3 nucleotides are TGTGCCAGCAGCTTAATGGGCCCGCTAAACTATGGCTACACCTTC. Protein: CASSLMGPLNYGYTF.

This clonotype has a handful of counts. The rearrangement joins TRBV7-9 to TRBJ1-6; D remains unclear. Germline V gives CDR1 SEHNR, CDR2 FQNEAQ (reference sequence). The CDR3 runs to 12 residues. V was clipped by 3 bases and J by 10 bases, with 7 bases between them. CDR3 in DNA: TGTGCCAGCAGCTTCGACGGCTCACCCCTCCACTTT. It is translated as CASSFDGSPLHF.

The CDR3, as DNA: TGTGCCAGTAAAACCCCTGGGGGTGGCTACACCTTC. This gives the protein CASKTPGGGYTF. The genes are TRBV28 and TRBJ1-2, with D perhaps TRBD1 (5 bases). V shed 9 bases and J shed 7 bases, with 15 bases lying between them. The germline V gene encodes CDR1 MDHEN and CDR2 SYDVKM. The CDR3 sequence is 12 residues long.

Only a few counts were recorded for this clonotype. This chain joins TRBV6-2 or TRBV6-3 and TRBJ2-3; D tentatively reads TRBD1 or TRBD2 (6 bases each). The CDR3 loop spans 16 amino acids. CDR1 and CDR2 (germline): MNHEY, SVGEGT. V was cut by 2 bases and J by 2 bases, with 14 bases left in between. This CDR3 reads CASSYARGGPTDTQYF. CDR3 coding DNA: TGTGCCAGCAGTTACGCTAGAGGGGGGCCCACAGATACGCAGTATTTT.

This clonotype was seen a few times. The chain is built from TRBV5-1 and TRBJ2-5; tentative D call: TRBD1 (5 bases). V shed 0 bases and J shed 5 bases, with 17 bases lying between them. Germline values: CDR1 SGHRS, CDR2 YFSETQ. The CDR3 has 16 residues. The CDR3 bases are TGCGCCAGCAGCTTGGGACAGCCGATAGCAGGGGAGACCCAGTACTTC. Translating it yields CASSLGQPIAGETQYF.

The CDR3: CASSRLDNGYTF. Here the CDR3 DNA reads TGTGCCAGCAGCCGTCTGGATAATGGCTACACCTTC. The genes are TRBV7-8 and TRBJ1-2; D is uncertain. Germline CDR1 reads SGHVS; CDR2 reads FQNEAQ. Deletions cut 5 bases from V and 6 bases from J, with 10 bases between. The CDR3 runs to 12 residues. The full variable domain, its missing parts supplied by reference TRBV7-8 and TRBJ1-2, is GAGVSQSPRYKVAKRGQDVALRCDPISGHVSLFWYQQALGQGPEFLTYFQNEAQLDKSGLPSDRFFAERPEGSVSTLKIQRTQQEDSAVYLCASSRLDNGYTFGSGTRLTVV.

This clonotype has more than one count but fewer than ten. V and J are TRBV21-1 and TRBJ2-5. TRBV21-1 is marked as a pseudogene. The CDR3 loop spans 16 amino acids. The CDR3 nucleotides are TGTGCCAGCAGCAAATTCGACTTACGTAGGAGAGAGACCCAGTACTTC. Translating gives CASSKFDLRRRETQYF.

In this sample, this clonotype turned up a few times. The chain uses TRBV6-2 or TRBV6-3 and TRBJ2-4; weak D call: TRBD2 (6 bases). V lost 2 bases to trimming and J lost 0 bases, with 14 bases between them. The germline CDR1 and CDR2 sequences are MNHEY and SVGEGT. The CDR3 extends over 17 amino acids. In DNA, the CDR3 is TGTGCCAGCAGTTACGGCGGGACTCGAGGAGCCAAAAACATTCAGTACTTC. Translating it yields CASSYGGTRGAKNIQYF.

This clonotype was recorded a few times. The V and J genes are TRBV2 and TRBJ2-5, with TRBD1 as a possible D gene (6 bases). There are 14 residues in the CDR3. Trimming removed 7 bases from V and 2 bases from J, with 14 bases in between. CDR1 is SNHLY and CDR2 is FYNNEI in the germline V gene. The CDR3 sequence: CASTQQGAQETQYF. In DNA form, the CDR3 reads TGTGCCAGCACCCAACAGGGAGCACAAGAGACCCAGTACTTC.

The chain combines TRBV4-3 with TRBJ1-1; D call uncertain. The CDR3 contains 14 residues. V lost 0 bases to trimming and J lost 7 bases, with 12 bases between them. Looked up from germline, CDR1 is LGHNA and CDR2 is YSLEER. The CDR3 DNA sequence: TGCGCCAGCAGCCAAGATAGCGGGAGTGGTGAAGCTTTCTTT. Protein product: CASSQDSGSGEAFF.

This chain uses TRBV5-1 with TRBJ2-1, with D unresolved. V was clipped by 0 bases and J by 7 bases, with 11 bases between them. The CDR3 consists of 14 residues. Germline lookup yields CDR1 SGHRS and CDR2 YFSETQ. The CDR3 region is CASSLDARRNEQFF. The CDR3 bases are TGCGCCAGCAGCTTGGACGCCCGACGGAATGAGCAGTTCTTC.

With regard to this clonotype: A junction end diverges from the germline sequence, so it may reflect a read error. The CDR3 DNA is TGTACCAGCAGTGAATCCGGATCCTACAATGAGCAGTTCTTC. Translation gives CTSSESGSYNEQFF. This rearrangement joins TRBV25-1 to TRBJ2-1, with D hard to call. From germline, CDR1 is MGHDK and CDR2 SYGVNS. This CDR3 spans 14 amino acids.

V usage is TRBV7-2 and J usage is TRBJ2-1; 9 positions agree with TRBD2. The CDR3 loop spans 16 amino acids. V lost 3 bases and J lost 4; bases outside the gene matches: 7. CDR1 is SGHTA, CDR2 FQGNSA, per germline. The CDR3 loop is CASSFAGTSTYNEQFF. The CDR3 DNA sequence: TGTGCCAGCAGCTTCGCCGGGACTAGCACTTACAATGAGCAGTTCTTC.

The CDR3 loop reads CASNLAGGPYNEQFF. CDR3 DNA sequence: TGTGCCAGCAACCTGGCGGGGGGCCCCTACAATGAGCAGTTCTTC. This chain links TRBV27 with TRBJ2-1; 8 bases match TRBD2. The CDR3 has 15 residues. The junction had 7 bases not matched to a gene; V was cut back by 7 bases and J by 2 bases. Germline assignment: CDR1 MNHEY and CDR2 SMNVEV (reference sequence).